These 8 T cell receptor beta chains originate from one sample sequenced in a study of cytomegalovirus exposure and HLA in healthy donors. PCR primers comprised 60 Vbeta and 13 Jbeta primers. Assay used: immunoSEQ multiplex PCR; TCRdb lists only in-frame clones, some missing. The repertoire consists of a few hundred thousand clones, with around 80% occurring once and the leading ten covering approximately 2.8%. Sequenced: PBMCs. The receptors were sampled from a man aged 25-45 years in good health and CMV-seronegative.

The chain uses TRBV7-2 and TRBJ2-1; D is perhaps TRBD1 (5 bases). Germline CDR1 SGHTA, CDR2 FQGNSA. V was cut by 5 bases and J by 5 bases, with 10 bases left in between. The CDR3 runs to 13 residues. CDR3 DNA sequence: TGTGCCAGCAGCCGACAGTGGAACAATGAGCAGTTCTTC. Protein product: CASSRQWNNEQFF.

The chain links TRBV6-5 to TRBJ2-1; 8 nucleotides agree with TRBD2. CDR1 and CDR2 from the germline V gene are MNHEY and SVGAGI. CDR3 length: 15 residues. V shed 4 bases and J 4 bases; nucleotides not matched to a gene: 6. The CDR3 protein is CASSLSGGAYNEQFF. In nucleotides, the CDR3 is TGTGCCAGCAGTTTGAGCGGGGGCGCTTACAATGAGCAGTTCTTC.

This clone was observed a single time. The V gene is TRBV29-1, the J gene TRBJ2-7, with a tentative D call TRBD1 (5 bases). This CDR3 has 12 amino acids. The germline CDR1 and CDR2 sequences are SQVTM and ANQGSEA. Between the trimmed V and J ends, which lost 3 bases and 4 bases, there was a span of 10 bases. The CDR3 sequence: CSVDQGPYEQYF. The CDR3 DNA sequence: TGCAGCGTTGATCAGGGTCCGTACGAGCAGTACTTC.

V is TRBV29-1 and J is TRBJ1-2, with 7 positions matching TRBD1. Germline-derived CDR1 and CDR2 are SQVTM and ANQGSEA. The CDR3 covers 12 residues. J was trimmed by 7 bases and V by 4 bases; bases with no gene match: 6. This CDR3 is CSVAGTAPGYTF. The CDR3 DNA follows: TGCAGCGTTGCCGGGACAGCTCCTGGCTACACCTTC.

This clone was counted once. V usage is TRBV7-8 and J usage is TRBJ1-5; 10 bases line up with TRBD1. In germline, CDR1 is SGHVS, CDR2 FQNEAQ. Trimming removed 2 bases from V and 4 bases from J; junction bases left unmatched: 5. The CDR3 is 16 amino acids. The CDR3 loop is CASSLRPGQGNQPQHF. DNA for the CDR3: TGTGCCAGCAGCTTAAGGCCGGGACAGGGGAATCAGCCCCAGCATTTT.

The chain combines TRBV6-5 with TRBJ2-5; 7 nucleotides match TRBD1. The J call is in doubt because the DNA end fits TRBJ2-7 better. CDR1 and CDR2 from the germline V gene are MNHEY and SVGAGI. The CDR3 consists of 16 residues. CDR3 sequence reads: CASSYLRGGGGNEQYF. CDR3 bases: TGTGCCAGCAGTTACTTAAGAGGGGGCGGAGGAAACGAGCAGTACTTC.

The chain's CDR3 is CSVDEGAIYGYTF. CDR3 bases: TGCAGCGTTGACGAGGGGGCGATCTATGGCTACACCTTC. The chain is built from TRBV29-1 and TRBJ1-2; the match to TRBD1 covers 7 bases. The germline gives CDR1 SQVTM, CDR2 ANQGSEA. The CDR3 loop spans 13 amino acids. Trimming removed 3 bases from V and 4 bases from J; junction bases left unmatched: 5.

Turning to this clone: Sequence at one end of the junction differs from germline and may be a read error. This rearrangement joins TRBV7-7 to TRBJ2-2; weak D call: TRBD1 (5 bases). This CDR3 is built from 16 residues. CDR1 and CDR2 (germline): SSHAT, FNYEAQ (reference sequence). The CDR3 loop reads CASSPPGHENTGELFF. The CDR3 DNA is TGTGCTAGCAGCCCTCCCGGACACGAAAACACCGGGGAGCTGTTTTTT.